Listed below are T cell receptor beta chains from one sample, sequenced in a study of T cells in Graves' hyperthyroidism and ophthalmopathy. Each CDR3 protein gets one entry after TCRdb re-called the multiplex PCR reads with MiXCR. The table records 550,000 to 600,000 distinct CDR3 sequences, around 15% of them present only once. The specimen sequenced was blood. All receptors come from a woman between 18 and 30 years old with Graves' hyperthyroidism. Each CDR3 is given with its conserved first and last residue. A D gene is named only where the DNA matches it firmly. Size is omitted from some rows. Given values are once, few, many or a class for expanded clones.

TRBV4-1	few	-	TRBJ2-3	CASSQESGGRYYTQYF	TGCGCCAGCAGCCAAGAAAGTGGAGGGAGGTATTATACGCAGTATTTT
TRBV12-3/TRBV12-4	many	-	TRBJ2-1	CASSPLFRDNEQFF	TGTGCCAGCAGTCCCCTTTTTAGGGACAATGAGCAGTTCTTC
TRBV20-1	many	-	TRBJ2-7	CSAGTDSYEQYF	TGCAGTGCCGGCACGGATTCCTACGAGCAGTACTTC
TRBV7-9	few	-	TRBJ1-6	CASSLATHSPLHF	TGTGCCAGCAGCTTAGCGACACATTCACCCCTCCACTTT
TRBV7-2	many	TRBD1	TRBJ1-4	CASSLGDRNNEKLFF	TGTGCCAGCAGCTTAGGGGACAGGAATAATGAAAAACTGTTTTTT
TRBV19	many	TRBD1	TRBJ1-1	CASSVDRARTNTEAFF	TGTGCCAGTAGTGTCGACAGGGCACGCACGAACACTGAAGCTTTCTTT
TRBV18	few	-	TRBJ2-6	CASSPKISGANVLTF	TGTGCCAGCTCACCGAAGATCTCTGGGGCCAACGTCCTGACTTTC
TRBV11-2	many	-	TRBJ2-7	CASSTGTFYEQYF	TGTGCCAGCAGCACCGGGACATTCTACGAGCAGTACTTC
TRBV2	many	-	TRBJ2-1	CASSYGYNEQFF	TGTGCCAGCAGTTATGGATACAATGAGCAGTTCTTC
TRBV20-1	-	-	TRBJ1-6	CSAVGSHPRRSPLHF	TGCAGTGCTGTCGGGTCTCACCCAAGGCGTTCACCCCTCCACTTT
TRBV11-2	-	TRBD1	TRBJ1-1	CASSLGGTGMAEAFF	TGTGCCAGCAGCTTAGGGGGGACAGGGATGGCTGAAGCTTTCTTT
TRBV5-1	many	TRBD1	TRBJ1-1	CASSGTGSEAFF	TGCGCCAGCAGCGGGACAGGAAGTGAAGCTTTCTTT
TRBV28	many	-	TRBJ2-1	CASSLDASVGNEQFF	TGTGCCAGCAGTTTGGACGCGAGTGTAGGGAATGAGCAGTTCTTC
TRBV6-1	few	-	TRBJ2-3	CASSEHSRTDTQYF	TGTGCCAGCAGTGAACACAGCCGCACAGATACGCAGTATTTT
TRBV2	-	-	TRBJ1-4	CASSVWEKLFF	TGTGCCAGCAGTGTCTGGGAAAAACTGTTTTTT
TRBV4-1	few	TRBD2	TRBJ2-7	CASSPCALAGFSGACEQYF	TGCGCCAGCAGCCCATGCGCACTAGCGGGCTTTAGCGGGGCCTGCGAGCAGTACTTC
TRBV7-9	many	-	TRBJ2-7	CASSLDLGTSYEQYF	TGTGCCAGCAGCTTAGATTTGGGGACCTCCTACGAGCAGTACTTC
TRBV7-2	many	TRBD1	TRBJ1-5	CASSLIALAGGPPAQHF	TGTGCCAGCAGCCTAATTGCCTTGGCAGGGGGCCCTCCAGCCCAGCATTTT
TRBV5-1	many	TRBD2	TRBJ2-7	CASSRDYSYEQYF	TGCGCCAGCAGCCGGGACTACTCCTACGAGCAGTACTTC
TRBV10-3	-	-	TRBJ1-2	CAIPGDGFYGYTF	TGTGCCATCCCCGGGGACGGATTTTATGGCTACACCTTC
TRBV6-1	once	-	TRBJ2-1	CASSEAGGRNEQFF	TGTGCCAGCAGTGAAGCGGGGGGTAGGAATGAGCAGTTCTTC
TRBV6-1	few	-	TRBJ1-5	CASYSYRVPSNQPQHF	TGTGCCAGCTACTCGTACCGCGTACCTAGCAATCAGCCCCAGCATTTT